This is a list of T cell receptor beta chains from one sample in a study of regulatory T cells in long-lasting Graves disease. TCRdb processed the multiplex PCR reads anew with MiXCR; each CDR3 protein has one entry. Of roughly 610,000 distinct CDR3 sequences listed, roughly a sixth are singletons. The data were also submitted as part of a second study, on T cells in Graves' hyperthyroidism and ophthalmopathy.

The sample in question was peripheral blood mononuclear cells (PBMCs), obtained at new diagnosis, from a patient treated with antithyroid drugs. The source of these receptors is a man younger than 35 with Graves disease. CDR3s include the opening cysteine and the closing phenylalanine or tryptophan. Each record gives: J gene, CDR3 length, V gene, CDR3 protein.

J: TRBJ2-7
length: 16
V: TRBV28
CDR3: CASSLTGTGWAYEQYF

J: TRBJ1-2
length: 13
V: TRBV12-5
CDR3: CASGVGQGYGYTF

J: TRBJ2-2
length: 15
V: TRBV12-3/TRBV12-4
CDR3: CASSLGQGVVGELFF

J: TRBJ1-5
length: 16
V: TRBV4-1
CDR3: CASSQAPGTAGQPQHF

J: TRBJ2-3
length: 15
V: TRBV18
CDR3: CASSDRDRGTDTQYF

J: TRBJ2-3
length: 16
V: TRBV7-2
CDR3: CASSLVRGPYTDTQYF

J: TRBJ2-7
length: 14
V: TRBV27
CDR3: CASSLGPQSYEQYF

J: TRBJ1-2
length: 16
V: TRBV6-1
CDR3: CASSVAGAGVMGGYTF

J: TRBJ2-7
length: 16
V: TRBV12-3/TRBV12-4
CDR3: CASQAGGPGGSYEQYF

J: TRBJ2-2
length: 21
V: TRBV6-5
CDR3: CASSYGRPSRILRRVTGELFF

J: TRBJ1-1
length: 13
V: TRBV2
CDR3: CASMRDENTEAFF

J: TRBJ2-7
length: 16
V: TRBV6-5
CDR3: CASSYTSGTYNYEQYF

J: TRBJ2-1
length: 12
V: TRBV3-1
CDR3: CASSQRGGEQFF

J: TRBJ2-3
length: 17
V: TRBV2
CDR3: CASSERWTSGITDTQYF

J: TRBJ2-1
length: 12
V: TRBV30
CDR3: CAWNLLGNEQFF

J: TRBJ2-7
length: 12
V: TRBV11-2
CDR3: CASSFGGKEQYF

J: TRBJ2-7
length: 16
V: TRBV30
CDR3: CAWSVWLAGAVYEQYF

J: TRBJ2-3
length: 15
V: TRBV7-6
CDR3: CASSLVAPSGDTQYF